This entry lists 9 T cell receptor beta chains sequenced from one sample in a study of blood T cell repertoires in COVID-19. Sequenced by immunoSEQ multiplex PCR; TCRdb stores in-frame clones only, minus some. This table holds roughly 120,000 clones, about 85% found once. Sequences were obtained from peripheral blood. These receptors came from a woman in her sixties with COVID-19, enrolled during active disease.

This chain links TRBV14 with TRBJ1-1; D may be TRBD1 (6 bases). The length of the CDR3 is 15 residues. Germline V gene lookup returns CDR1 SGHDN and CDR2 FVKESK. V lost 5 bases and J 0 bases, leaving 13 bases between the germline ends. The CDR3 here is CASSKGQRLNTEAFF. CDR3 coding DNA: TGTGCCAGCAGCAAAGGACAGAGGTTGAACACTGAAGCTTTCTTT.

The rearrangement joins TRBV7-2 to TRBJ2-7; D ambiguous. Per germline, CDR1 SGHTA and CDR2 FQGNSA. The CDR3 consists of 13 residues. The V end was cut by 3 bases, the J end by 3 bases, with 9 bases between. The DNA of the CDR3 is TGTGCCAGCAGCTTGGCGGCAAACTACGAGCAGTACTTC. This encodes CASSLAANYEQYF.

V is TRBV5-4 and J is TRBJ1-2; maybe TRBD1 (6 bases). Deletions cut 3 bases from V and 3 bases from J, with 15 bases between. This CDR3 is 15 amino acids long. CDR1 and CDR2 (germline): SGHNT, YYREEE (reference sequence). CDR3 DNA: TGTGCCAGCAGCTCCCGTTTCAAGGGGGACTATGGCTACACCTTC. Translating gives CASSSRFKGDYGYTF.

The chain employs TRBV11-3 and TRBJ2-1; D is perhaps TRBD1 (5 bases). Per germline, CDR1 SGHNT and CDR2 YENEEA. Trimming took off 0 bases at V and 7 bases at J, with 10 bases between the two ends. The CDR3 has 14 residues. The DNA of the CDR3 is TGTGCCAGCAGCTTAGATACAGGAGTTAATGAGCAGTTCTTC. It yields the protein CASSLDTGVNEQFF.

The chain couples TRBV10-3 to TRBJ1-4, with D unclear. V was clipped by 10 bases and J by 0 bases, with 12 bases between them. The CDR3 contains 14 residues. Per the germline V gene, CDR1 is ENHRY and CDR2 is SYGVKD. The CDR3 sequence: CATCGNPTNEKLFF. CDR3 sequence (DNA): TGTGCCACGTGCGGCAACCCAACTAATGAAAAACTGTTTTTT.

The chain employs TRBV29-1 and TRBJ2-1, with 16 bases fitting TRBD2. The CDR3 spans 18 residues. V trimming: 3 bases; J trimming: 2 bases; junction bases outside the gene matches: 7. Germline V gene sequence: CDR1 SQVTM, CDR2 ANQGSEA. The CDR3 nucleotides read TGCAGCGTTGAGGGACTAGCGGGGGGGCCTGGGGCCTACAATGAGCAGTTCTTC. Its translation: CSVEGLAGGPGAYNEQFF.

The chain joins TRBV10-3 to TRBJ1-2; maybe TRBD1 (5 bases). There are 18 residues in the CDR3. Trimming left V 0 bases short and J 0 bases short, with 17 bases between. CDR1 ENHRY and CDR2 SYGVKD come from the germline V gene. CDR3 bases: TGTGCCATCAGTGAGTCTTTTGAGGTTGGGGCATCTAACTATGGCTACACCTTC. Translated: CAISESFEVGASNYGYTF.

This rearrangement joins TRBV7-9 to TRBJ2-5, with 7 bases aligning to TRBD1. The CDR3 is 14 residues long. The junction had 6 bases not matched to a gene; V was cut back by 3 bases and J by 5 bases. Germline CDR1 reads SEHNR; CDR2 reads FQNEAQ (reference sequence). The CDR3 sequence: CASSLDRSWETQYF. The CDR3 DNA sequence: TGTGCCAGCAGCTTGGACAGGTCGTGGGAGACCCAGTACTTC.

V usage is TRBV4-1 and J usage is TRBJ1-5; 8 bases map to TRBD1. Trimming cost V 1 base and J 9 bases; bases outside gene matches: 8. Looked up from germline, CDR1 is MGHRA and CDR2 is YSYEKL. This CDR3 has 15 amino acids. CDR3 protein: CASSQGTGPLGPQHF. CDR3 bases: TGCGCCAGCAGCCAAGGGACAGGGCCTCTGGGGCCCCAGCATTTT.